Sequencing of this T cell receptor beta chain was carried out in a study of beta chain features in type 1 diabetes. Study-wide results and limits: For Type 1 diabetes patients, all four CD4+ subsets carried TCRB CDR3s that were moderately but significantly shorter.

CDR3 length equals 13 residues. Germline assignment: CDR1 MGHRA and CDR2 YSYEKL. V gave up 4 bases and J gave up 6 bases, with 13 bases separating them. Of the isolated RNA, all was reverse transcribed, and so the sequenced material was expressed TCRB transcripts. Assay used: immunoSEQ multiplex PCR; TCRdb lists only in-frame clones, some missing. The sample has roughly 700,000 clones, around an eighth seen once. This clone has more than one count but fewer than ten. Its target is not known. This receptor was identified in a man younger than 35 with type 1 diabetes. Sequencing input: naive CD4+ T cells from blood. This chain links TRBV4-1 with TRBJ2-7; D is unresolved. The CDR3 loop reads CASSLNIGLEQYF. CDR3 sequence (DNA): TGCGCCAGCAGCCTAAATATCGGGCTCGAGCAGTACTTC.